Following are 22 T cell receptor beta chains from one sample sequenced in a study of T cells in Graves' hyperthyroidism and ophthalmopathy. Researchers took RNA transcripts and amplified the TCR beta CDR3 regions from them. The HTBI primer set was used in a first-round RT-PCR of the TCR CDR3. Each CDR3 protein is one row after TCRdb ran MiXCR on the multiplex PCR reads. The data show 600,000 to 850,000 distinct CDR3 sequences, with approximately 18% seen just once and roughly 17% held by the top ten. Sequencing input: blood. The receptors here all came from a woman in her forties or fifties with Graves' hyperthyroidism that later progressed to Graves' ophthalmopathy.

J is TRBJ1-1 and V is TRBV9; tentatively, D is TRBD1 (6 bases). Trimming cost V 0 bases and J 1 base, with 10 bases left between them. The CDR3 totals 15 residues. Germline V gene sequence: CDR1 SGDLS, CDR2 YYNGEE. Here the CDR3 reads CASSVAPGENTEAFF. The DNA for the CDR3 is TGTGCCAGCAGCGTAGCCCCAGGGGAGAACACTGAAGCTTTCTTT.

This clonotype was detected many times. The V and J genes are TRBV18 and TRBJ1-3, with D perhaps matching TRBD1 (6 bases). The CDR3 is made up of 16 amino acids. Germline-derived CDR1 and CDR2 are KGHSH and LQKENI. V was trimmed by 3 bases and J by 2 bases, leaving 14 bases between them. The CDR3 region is CASSPRAGATGNTIYF. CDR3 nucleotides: TGTGCCAGCTCACCGCGAGCAGGGGCGACTGGAAACACCATATATTTT.

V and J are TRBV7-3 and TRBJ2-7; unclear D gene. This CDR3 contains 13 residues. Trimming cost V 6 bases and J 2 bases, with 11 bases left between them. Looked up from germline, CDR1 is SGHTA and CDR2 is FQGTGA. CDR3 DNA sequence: TGTGCCAGCAGTAATAAGGCTCCCTACGAGCAGTACTTC. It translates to CASSNKAPYEQYF. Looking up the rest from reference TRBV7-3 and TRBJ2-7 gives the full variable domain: GAGVSQTPSNKVTEKGKYVELRCDPISGHTALYWYRQSLGQGPEFLIYFQGTGAADDSGLPNDRFFAVRPEGSVSTLKIQRTERGDSAVYLCASSNKAPYEQYFGPGTRLTVT.

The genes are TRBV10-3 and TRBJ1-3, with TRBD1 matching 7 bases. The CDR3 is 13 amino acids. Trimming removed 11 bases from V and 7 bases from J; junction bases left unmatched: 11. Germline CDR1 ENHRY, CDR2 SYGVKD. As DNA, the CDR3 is TGTGCCGTCACAGGGGTCAAGAGGAACACCATATATTTT. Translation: CAVTGVKRNTIYF.

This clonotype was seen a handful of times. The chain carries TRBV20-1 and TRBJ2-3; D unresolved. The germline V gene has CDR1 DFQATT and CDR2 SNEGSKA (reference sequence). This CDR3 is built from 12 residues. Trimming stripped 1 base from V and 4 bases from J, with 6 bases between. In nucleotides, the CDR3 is TGCAGTGCTAGAGCCACAGCAGATACGCAGTATTTT. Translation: CSARATADTQYF.

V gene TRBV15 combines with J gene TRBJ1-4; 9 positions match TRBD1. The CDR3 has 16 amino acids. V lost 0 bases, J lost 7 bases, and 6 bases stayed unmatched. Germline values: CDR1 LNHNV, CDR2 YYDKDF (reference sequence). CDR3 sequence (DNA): TGTGCCACCAGCAGAGATCTGGGGACAGGGCGTGAAAAACTGTTTTTT. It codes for CATSRDLGTGREKLFF.

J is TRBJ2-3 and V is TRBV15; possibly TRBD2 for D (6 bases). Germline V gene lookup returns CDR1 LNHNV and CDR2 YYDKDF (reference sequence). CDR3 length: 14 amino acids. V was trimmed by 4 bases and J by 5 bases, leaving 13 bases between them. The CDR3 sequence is CATSTPRRVDTQYF. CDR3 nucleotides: TGTGCCACCAGCACCCCGAGGAGGGTAGATACGCAGTATTTT. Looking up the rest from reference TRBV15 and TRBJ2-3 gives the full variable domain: DAMVIQNPRYQVTQFGKPVTLSCSQTLNHNVMYWYQQKSSQAPKLLFHYYDKDFNNEADTPDNFQSRRPNTSFCFLDIRSPGLGDTAMYLCATSTPRRVDTQYFGPGTRLTVL.

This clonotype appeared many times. The CDR3 coding sequence is TGCGCCAGCAGCTTGGTTCGGGGGGCAGGTATGGATGAGCAGTTCTTC. Protein sequence: CASSLVRGAGMDEQFF. The rearrangement uses TRBV5-1 and TRBJ2-1, with D possibly being TRBD2 (7 bases). Germline V gene data show CDR1 as SGHRS and CDR2 as YFSETQ. V dropped 0 bases and J dropped 8 bases, with 18 bases sitting between them. CDR3 length equals 16 residues.

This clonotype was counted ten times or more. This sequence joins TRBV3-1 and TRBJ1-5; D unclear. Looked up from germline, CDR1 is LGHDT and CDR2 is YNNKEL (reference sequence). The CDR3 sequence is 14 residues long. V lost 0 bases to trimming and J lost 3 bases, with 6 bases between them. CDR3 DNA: TGTGCCAGCAGCCAAGATTTGAACAATCAGCCCCAGCATTTT. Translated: CASSQDLNNQPQHF.

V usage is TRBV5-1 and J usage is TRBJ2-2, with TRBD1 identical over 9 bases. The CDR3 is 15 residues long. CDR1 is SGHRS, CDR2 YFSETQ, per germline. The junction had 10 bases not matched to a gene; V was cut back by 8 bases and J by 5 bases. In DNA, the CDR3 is TGCGCCAGTGGACCCGGGGACAGGGCTACCGGGGAGCTGTTTTTT. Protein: CASGPGDRATGELFF.

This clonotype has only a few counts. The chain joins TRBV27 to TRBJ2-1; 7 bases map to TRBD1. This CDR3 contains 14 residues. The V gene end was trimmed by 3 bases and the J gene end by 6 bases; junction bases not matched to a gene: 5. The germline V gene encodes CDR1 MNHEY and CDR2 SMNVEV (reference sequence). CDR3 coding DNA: TGTGCCAGCAGTTTCTTGACAGGGCCCAATGAGCAGTTCTTC. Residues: CASSFLTGPNEQFF.

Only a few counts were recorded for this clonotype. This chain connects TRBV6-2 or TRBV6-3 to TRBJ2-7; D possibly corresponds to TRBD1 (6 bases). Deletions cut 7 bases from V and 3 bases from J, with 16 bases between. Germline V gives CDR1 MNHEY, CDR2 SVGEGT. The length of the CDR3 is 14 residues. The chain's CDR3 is CASTKSPGVYEQYF. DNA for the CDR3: TGTGCCAGCACCAAGTCCCCAGGGGTCTACGAGCAGTACTTC.

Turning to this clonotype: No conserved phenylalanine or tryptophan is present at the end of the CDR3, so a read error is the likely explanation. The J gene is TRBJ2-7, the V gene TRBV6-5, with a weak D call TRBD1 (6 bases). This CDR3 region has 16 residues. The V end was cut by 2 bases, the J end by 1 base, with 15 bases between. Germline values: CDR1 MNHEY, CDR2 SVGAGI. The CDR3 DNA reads TGTGCCAGCAGTTACCGCGGACAGCCACAATCCTACGAGCAGTACCTC. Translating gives CASSYRGQPQSYEQYL.

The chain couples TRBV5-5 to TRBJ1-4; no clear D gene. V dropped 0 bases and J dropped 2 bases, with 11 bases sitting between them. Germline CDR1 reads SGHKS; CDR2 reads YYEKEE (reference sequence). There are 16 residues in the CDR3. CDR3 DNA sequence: TGTGCCAGCAGCTTGGACCAGGAACGGACTAATGAAAAACTGTTTTTT. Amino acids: CASSLDQERTNEKLFF.

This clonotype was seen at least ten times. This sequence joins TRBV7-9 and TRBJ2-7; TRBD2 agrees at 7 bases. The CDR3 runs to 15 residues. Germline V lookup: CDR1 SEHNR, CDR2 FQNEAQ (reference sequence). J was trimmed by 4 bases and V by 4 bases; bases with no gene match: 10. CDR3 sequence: CASSSSREVEYEQYF. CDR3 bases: TGTGCCAGCAGCTCGTCCCGGGAGGTCGAGTACGAGCAGTACTTC.

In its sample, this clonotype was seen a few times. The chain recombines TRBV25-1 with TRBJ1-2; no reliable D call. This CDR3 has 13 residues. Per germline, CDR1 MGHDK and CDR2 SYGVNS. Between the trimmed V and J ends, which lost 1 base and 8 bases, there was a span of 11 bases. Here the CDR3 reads CASSESVQRGYTF. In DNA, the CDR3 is TGTGCCAGCAGTGAATCGGTCCAACGGGGCTACACCTTC.

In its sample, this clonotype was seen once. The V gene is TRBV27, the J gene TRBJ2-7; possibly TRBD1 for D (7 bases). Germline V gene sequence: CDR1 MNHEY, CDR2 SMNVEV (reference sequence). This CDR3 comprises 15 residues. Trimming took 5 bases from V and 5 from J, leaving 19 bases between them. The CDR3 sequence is CASSPRGSGFDEQYF. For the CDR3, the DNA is TGTGCCAGCAGTCCCAGGGGGAGCGGGTTCGACGAGCAGTACTTC.

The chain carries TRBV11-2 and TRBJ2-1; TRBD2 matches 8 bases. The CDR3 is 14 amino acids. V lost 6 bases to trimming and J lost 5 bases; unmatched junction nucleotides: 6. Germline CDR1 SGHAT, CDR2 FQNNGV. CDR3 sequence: CASRAGGAHNEQFF. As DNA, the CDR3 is TGTGCCAGCAGGGCCGGGGGGGCCCACAATGAGCAGTTCTTC.

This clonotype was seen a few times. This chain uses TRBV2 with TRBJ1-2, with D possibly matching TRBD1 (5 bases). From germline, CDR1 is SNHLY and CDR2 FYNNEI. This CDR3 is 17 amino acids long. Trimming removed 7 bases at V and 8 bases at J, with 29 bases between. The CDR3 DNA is TGTGCCAGCATGGGGGAAACCGCCGAGGGGACGGGATACGGCTACACCTTC. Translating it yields CASMGETAEGTGYGYTF.

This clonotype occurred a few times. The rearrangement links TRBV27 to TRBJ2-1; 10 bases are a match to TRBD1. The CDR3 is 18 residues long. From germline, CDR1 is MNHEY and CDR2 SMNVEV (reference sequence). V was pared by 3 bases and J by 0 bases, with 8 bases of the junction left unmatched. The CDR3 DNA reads TGTGCCAGCAGTTTCCTCGGACAGGGGGGCCGCTCCTACAATGAGCAGTTCTTC. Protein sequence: CASSFLGQGGRSYNEQFF.

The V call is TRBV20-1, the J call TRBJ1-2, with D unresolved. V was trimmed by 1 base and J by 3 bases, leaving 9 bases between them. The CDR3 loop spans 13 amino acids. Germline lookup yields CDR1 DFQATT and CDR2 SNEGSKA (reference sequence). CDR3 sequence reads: CSARVGVYYGYTF. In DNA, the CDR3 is TGCAGTGCTAGAGTTGGAGTCTACTATGGCTACACCTTC.

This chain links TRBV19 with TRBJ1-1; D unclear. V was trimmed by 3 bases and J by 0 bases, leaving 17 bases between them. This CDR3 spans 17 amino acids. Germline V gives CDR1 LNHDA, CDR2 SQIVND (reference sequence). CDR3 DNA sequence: TGTGCCAGTAGTATTGTCGTTAATTTGGGGATGAACACTGAAGCTTTCTTT. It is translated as CASSIVVNLGMNTEAFF.